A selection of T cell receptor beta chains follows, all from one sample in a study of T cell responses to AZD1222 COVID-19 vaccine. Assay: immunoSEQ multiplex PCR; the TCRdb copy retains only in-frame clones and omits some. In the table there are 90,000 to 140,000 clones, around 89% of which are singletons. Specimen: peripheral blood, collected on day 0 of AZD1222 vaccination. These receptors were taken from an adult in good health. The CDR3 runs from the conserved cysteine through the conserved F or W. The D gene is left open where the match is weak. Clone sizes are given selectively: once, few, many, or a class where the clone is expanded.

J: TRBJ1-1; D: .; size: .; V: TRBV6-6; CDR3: CASIGGTEAFF; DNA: TGTGCCAGCATCGGGGGAACTGAAGCTTTCTTT
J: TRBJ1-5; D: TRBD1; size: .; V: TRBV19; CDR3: CASSSSGGEGQPQHF; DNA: TGTGCCAGTAGCTCCTCAGGGGGGGAGGGTCAGCCCCAGCATTTT
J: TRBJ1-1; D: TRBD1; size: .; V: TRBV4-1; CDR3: CASSQATGYEAFF; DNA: TGCGCCAGCAGCCAAGCGACAGGGTATGAAGCTTTCTTT
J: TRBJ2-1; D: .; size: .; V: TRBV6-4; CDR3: CASSEDRASANEQFF; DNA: TGTGCCAGCAGTGAGGACAGAGCTTCGGCCAATGAGCAGTTCTTC
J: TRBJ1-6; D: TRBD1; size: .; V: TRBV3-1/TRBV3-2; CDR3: CASSQGRAGGLLVPLHF; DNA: TGTGCCAGCAGCCAAGGGAGGGCAGGGGGGCTGTTAGTACCCCTCCACTTT
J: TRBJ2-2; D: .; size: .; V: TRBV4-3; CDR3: CASSQEGHYIPGELFF; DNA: TGCGCCAGCAGCCAAGAGGGACACTACATACCCGGGGAGCTGTTTTTT
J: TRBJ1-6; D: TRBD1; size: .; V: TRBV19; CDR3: CASGGTGVPPLHF; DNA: TGTGCCAGTGGAGGGACAGGGGTTCCTCCCCTCCACTTT
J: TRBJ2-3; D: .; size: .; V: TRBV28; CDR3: CATTDTYTQYF; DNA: TGTGCCACCACCGACACTTATACGCAGTATTTT
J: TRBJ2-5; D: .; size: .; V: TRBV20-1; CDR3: CSGGSPETQYF; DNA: TGCAGTGGTGGGTCGCCTGAGACCCAGTACTTC
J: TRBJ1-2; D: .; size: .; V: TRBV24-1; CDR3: CATSGGPGYGYTF; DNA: TGTGCCACCAGCGGCGGACCAGGCTATGGCTACACCTTC
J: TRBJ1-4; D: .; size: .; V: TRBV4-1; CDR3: CASNRGVWSEKLFF; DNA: TGCGCCAGCAACCGAGGGGTCTGGTCCGAAAAACTGTTTTTT
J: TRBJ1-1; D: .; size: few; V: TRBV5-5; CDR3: CASSHILGGRWMNTEAFF; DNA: TGTGCCAGCAGCCATATCCTGGGGGGAAGGTGGATGAACACTGAAGCTTTCTTT
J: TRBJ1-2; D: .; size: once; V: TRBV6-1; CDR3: CASSEVPGSLNYGYTF; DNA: TGTGCCAGCAGTGAAGTCCCAGGCAGCCTTAACTATGGCTACACCTTC
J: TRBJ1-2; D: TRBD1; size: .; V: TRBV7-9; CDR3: CAIAGGERYGYTF; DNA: TGTGCCATCGCAGGGGGGGAACGCTATGGCTACACCTTC
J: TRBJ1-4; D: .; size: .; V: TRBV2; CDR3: CASRGDRKLFF; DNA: TGTGCCAGCAGGGGGGATAGAAAACTGTTTTTT
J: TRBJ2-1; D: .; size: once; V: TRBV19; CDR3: CASSKAQGGNEQFF; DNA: TGTGCCAGTAGTAAAGCTCAGGGGGGGAATGAGCAGTTCTTC
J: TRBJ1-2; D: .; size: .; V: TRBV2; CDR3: CASSDPWGSDGYTF; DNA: TGTGCCAGCAGTGACCCCTGGGGGAGCGATGGCTACACCTTC
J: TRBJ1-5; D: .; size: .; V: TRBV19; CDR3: CASTDRRSGGNQPQHF; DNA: TGTGCCAGTACCGACCGGAGAAGCGGCGGCAATCAGCCCCAGCATTTT
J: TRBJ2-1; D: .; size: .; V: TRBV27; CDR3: CASSLFGLRPNEQFF; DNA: TGTGCCAGCAGTTTATTCGGGCTTCGACCCAATGAGCAGTTCTTC
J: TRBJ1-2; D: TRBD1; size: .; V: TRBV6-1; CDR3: CASSDGRGLHGYTF; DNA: TGTGCCAGCAGTGACGGCAGGGGGTTACATGGCTACACCTTC
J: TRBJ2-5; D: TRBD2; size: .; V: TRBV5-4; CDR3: CASSPPRGALETQYF; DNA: TGTGCCAGCAGCCCCCCGCGGGGGGCCCTGGAGACCCAGTACTTC
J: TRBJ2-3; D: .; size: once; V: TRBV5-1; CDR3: CASSLEVSTDTQYF; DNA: TGCGCCAGCAGCTTGGAGGTTAGCACAGATACGCAGTATTTT
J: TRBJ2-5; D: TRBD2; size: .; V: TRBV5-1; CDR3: CASSLVLAGGPGETQYF; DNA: TGCGCCAGCAGCTTGGTACTAGCGGGGGGGCCGGGAGAGACCCAGTACTTC
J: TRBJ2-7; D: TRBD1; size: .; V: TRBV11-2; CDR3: CASSSPGGSFTYEQYF; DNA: TGTGCCAGCAGCTCCCCAGGGGGATCCTTTACCTACGAGCAGTACTTC
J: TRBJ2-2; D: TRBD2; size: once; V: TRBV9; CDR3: CASSGHGTSGRAVGELFF; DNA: TGTGCCAGCAGCGGACACGGGACTAGCGGGAGGGCCGTCGGGGAGCTGTTTTTT
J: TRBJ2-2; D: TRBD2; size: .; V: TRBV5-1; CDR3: CASSKGLGTGELFF; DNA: TGCGCCAGCAGCAAGGGACTAGGAACCGGGGAGCTGTTTTTT
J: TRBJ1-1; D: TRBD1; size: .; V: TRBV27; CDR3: CASSLQGAGTEAFF; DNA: TGTGCCAGCAGTCTTCAGGGGGCAGGCACTGAAGCTTTCTTT
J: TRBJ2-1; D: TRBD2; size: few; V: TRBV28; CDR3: CASSPPFTSGSVYNEQFF; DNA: TGTGCCAGCAGTCCCCCCTTCACTAGCGGGAGTGTCTACAATGAGCAGTTCTTC
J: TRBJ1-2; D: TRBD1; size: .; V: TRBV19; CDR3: CASTNMGGQGFGYTF; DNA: TGTGCCAGTACCAACATGGGGGGACAGGGTTTTGGCTACACCTTC